This entry lists 21 T cell receptor beta chains sequenced from one sample in a study of shared clonotypes between healthy human individuals. Sequencing was performed with immunoSEQ multiplex PCR; in TCRdb, only in-frame clones are kept and a portion is missing. The sample contains nearly 1 million clones, over 75% of which appear only once. The sequencing input was memory CD4+ T cells sorted from blood. Subset denoted: CD45RA-negative fraction. The receptor set was obtained from a man aged 18 to 29 in good health.

The rearrangement uses TRBV6-1 and TRBJ2-2; D is ambiguous. Germline V gene sequence: CDR1 MNHNS, CDR2 SASEGT. This CDR3 has 14 amino acids. The V end was cut by 5 bases, the J end by 7 bases, with 14 bases between. In DNA form, the CDR3 reads TGTGCCAGCAGTCTACAACCGGAGATCGGGGAGCTGTTTTTT. Its translation: CASSLQPEIGELFF.

The chain employs TRBV5-1 and TRBJ1-1, with 7 bases aligning to TRBD1. The CDR3 covers 14 residues. CDR1 and CDR2 (germline): SGHRS, YFSETQ. V lost 0 bases and J lost 6; bases outside the gene matches: 5. The CDR3 DNA reads as TGCGCCAGCAGCTTGGCACCGGGACAGCCTGAAGCTTTCTTT. Translating it yields CASSLAPGQPEAFF.

V is TRBV9 and J is TRBJ1-2; TRBD1 might be the D (6 bases). This CDR3 spans 14 amino acids. Germline CDR1 is SGDLS and CDR2 is YYNGEE. The V end was cut by 3 bases, the J end by 4 bases, with 13 bases between. CDR3 sequence (DNA): TGTGCCAGCAGCGCAGAACAGGGATTCTATGGCTACACCTTC. As protein: CASSAEQGFYGYTF. The full variable domain, with the rest looked up from reference TRBV9 and TRBJ1-2, is DSGVTQTPKHLITATGQRVTLRCSPRSGDLSVYWYQQSLDQGLQFLIQYYNGEERAKGNILERFSAQQFPDLHSELNLSSLELGDSALYFCASSAEQGFYGYTFGSGTRLTVV.

The genes are TRBV6-4 and TRBJ2-1, with 8 bases that match TRBD2. Germline lookup yields CDR1 MRHNA and CDR2 SNTAGT. Trimming at V came to 5 bases and at J to 0 bases, leaving 3 bases not matched to a gene. This CDR3 has 15 amino acids. CDR3 protein: CASSISGNSYNEQFF. The CDR3 nucleotides are TGTGCCAGCAGTATTAGCGGGAACTCCTACAATGAGCAGTTCTTC.

The DNA of the CDR3 is TGCGCCAGCAGCTGGACGATGAACACTGAAGCTTTCTTT. This encodes CASSWTMNTEAFF. The rearrangement joins TRBV5-1 to TRBJ1-1; no reliable D call. Germline CDR1 and CDR2: SGHRS and YFSETQ. This CDR3 spans 13 amino acids. The V end lost 3 bases, the J end lost 0 bases, and 6 bases lay between the germline ends. The variable domain in full, with the rest retrieved from reference TRBV5-1 and TRBJ1-1, is KAGVTQTPRYLIKTRGQQVTLSCSPISGHRSVSWYQQTPGQGLQFLFEYFSETQRNKGNFPGRFSGRQFSNSRSEMNVSTLELGDSALYLCASSWTMNTEAFFGQGTRLTVV.

The chain joins TRBV10-3 to TRBJ1-4; D possibly corresponds to TRBD1 (6 bases). The CDR3 sequence is 14 residues long. From germline, CDR1 is ENHRY and CDR2 SYGVKD. V gave up 8 bases and J gave up 5 bases, with 15 bases separating them. CDR3 sequence reads: CAIGEGGPNEKLFF. The CDR3 nucleotides read TGTGCCATCGGGGAGGGGGGACCGAATGAAAAACTGTTTTTT.

The rearrangement joins TRBV30 to TRBJ2-2; a possible D gene is TRBD1 (5 bases). The V and J ends lost 1 base and 2 bases respectively, with 8 bases between them. CDR1 is GTSNPN, CDR2 SVGIG, per germline (reference sequence). There are 14 residues in the CDR3. This chain's CDR3 is CAWSGQGNTGELFF. For the CDR3, the DNA is TGTGCCTGGAGTGGGCAGGGTAACACCGGGGAGCTGTTTTTT.

This clone was observed a handful of times. Other DNA sequences of this sample code for an identical CDR3. The chain joins TRBV5-1 to TRBJ2-7; D gene unclear. Trimming removed 1 base from V and 3 bases from J, with 2 bases in between. Germline values: CDR1 SGHRS, CDR2 YFSETQ. CDR3 length equals 11 residues. CDR3 amino acids: CASSLNYEQYF. CDR3 DNA sequence: TGCGCCAGCAGCTTGAACTACGAGCAGTACTTC.

As concerns this clone: The sample carries other DNA sequences with the same CDR3. J is TRBJ2-5 and V is TRBV20-1, with D unresolved. Germline V gene data show CDR1 as DFQATT and CDR2 as SNEGSKA (reference sequence). The germline V and J ends were trimmed by 6 bases and 4 bases, with 6 bases remaining between them. The CDR3 runs 10 residues. The CDR3 sequence: CSAGLETQYF. CDR3 in DNA: TGCAGTGCCGGCTTAGAGACCCAGTACTTC.

The chain combines TRBV5-4 with TRBJ1-6; D gene ambiguous. The CDR3 sequence is 15 residues long. In germline, CDR1 is SGHNT, CDR2 YYREEE (reference sequence). Trimming removed 4 bases at V and 5 bases at J, with 13 bases between. The CDR3 here is CASSLGHRNNSPLHF. The CDR3 DNA follows: TGTGCCAGCAGCCTCGGCCACAGAAATAATTCACCCCTCCACTTT.

This clone has only one observation. This chain links TRBV5-4 with TRBJ2-1, with 11 bases fitting TRBD2. The V gene end was trimmed by 7 bases and the J gene end by 1 base; junction bases not matched to a gene: 4. The CDR3 loop spans 15 amino acids. Germline assignment: CDR1 SGHNT and CDR2 YYREEE (reference sequence). The CDR3 region has the DNA TGTGCCAGCTTTCGGACTAGCGGGTCCTACAATGAGCAGTTCTTC. Protein product: CASFRTSGSYNEQFF.

This clone was picked up one time. The CDR3 nucleotides read TGTGCCAGCAGTTCCTTGGACAGGGATCTGTCCTACGAGCAGTACTTC. It specifies CASSSLDRDLSYEQYF. The chain has TRBV27 and TRBJ2-7; 8 bases are a match to TRBD1. The CDR3 length is 16 residues. After removal of 4 bases from V and 1 base from J, the junction contained 9 bases not matched to a gene. In germline, CDR1 is MNHEY, CDR2 SMNVEV (reference sequence).

The chain joins TRBV7-2 to TRBJ2-1; tentatively, D is TRBD2 (7 bases). V lost 0 bases and J lost 7, with 19 bases in between. The germline CDR1 and CDR2 sequences are SGHTA and FQGNSA. The CDR3 loop spans 17 amino acids. CDR3 nucleotides: TGTGCCAGCAGCTTAGCGTGGGGGGGCGCAAACCGGAATGAGCAGTTCTTC. It is translated as CASSLAWGGANRNEQFF.

V and J are TRBV9 and TRBJ2-2; the D is unclear. Germline V gene lookup returns CDR1 SGDLS and CDR2 YYNGEE. CDR3 size: 14 residues. Trimming shortened V by 0 bases and J by 2 bases, and 5 bases separated the two germline ends. The CDR3 reads CASSVDLNTGELFF. In DNA form, the CDR3 reads TGTGCCAGCAGCGTAGACCTCAACACCGGGGAGCTGTTTTTT. Full variable domain (remainder filled in from reference TRBV9 and TRBJ2-2): DSGVTQTPKHLITATGQRVTLRCSPRSGDLSVYWYQQSLDQGLQFLIQYYNGEERAKGNILERFSAQQFPDLHSELNLSSLELGDSALYFCASSVDLNTGELFFGEGSRLTVL.

The chain is built from TRBV6-1 and TRBJ1-3; perhaps TRBD1 as D (5 bases). With 5 bases removed from V and 4 bases from J, the gap between germline ends came to 12 bases. Germline lookup yields CDR1 MNHNS and CDR2 SASEGT. This CDR3 is 14 amino acids long. DNA of the CDR3: TGTGCCAGCAGTCCTCAGGGAGGAGGAAACACCATATATTTT. It specifies CASSPQGGGNTIYF.

The genes are TRBV5-8 and TRBJ2-1; 13 bases match TRBD2. Trimming took 0 bases from V and 7 from J; bases not matched to a gene: 4. This CDR3 contains 16 residues. Germline assignment: CDR1 SGHTS and CDR2 YDEGEE. The CDR3 bases are TGTGCCAGCAGCTTGGCGGGACTAGCGGGATCAAATGAGCAGTTCTTC. It translates to CASSLAGLAGSNEQFF.

The chain links TRBV30 to TRBJ1-2, with 9 bases matching TRBD1. This CDR3 spans 15 amino acids. Germline-derived CDR1 and CDR2 are GTSNPN and SVGIG (reference sequence). The J segment lost 5 bases and the V segment lost 5 bases, leaving 12 bases of the junction unmatched. The CDR3 DNA is TGTGCCTGGGGCGACTTCCGGGACAGGGCGTATGGCTACACCTTC. It specifies CAWGDFRDRAYGYTF.

The chain uses TRBV28 and TRBJ2-2, with TRBD1 identical over 9 bases. The CDR3 length is 15 residues. V dropped 1 base and J dropped 8; count of bases not matched to a gene: 5. The germline V gene has CDR1 MDHEN and CDR2 SYDVKM. CDR3 nucleotide sequence: TGTGCCAGCAGTTTATTGACAGGGGGGTCTGGGGAGCTGTTTTTT. Its protein is CASSLLTGGSGELFF.

The genes are TRBV5-4 and TRBJ2-7; D unresolved. The CDR3 sequence is 14 residues long. The V gene's germline CDR1 is SGHNT and CDR2 YYREEE (reference sequence). Trimming took 0 bases from V and 3 from J, leaving 10 bases between them. CDR3 protein: CASSLGQAGYEQYF. The CDR3 coding sequence is TGTGCCAGCAGCTTGGGTCAGGCCGGCTACGAGCAGTACTTC.

The sample holds a few counts of this clone. This rearrangement joins TRBV2 to TRBJ2-3; TRBD1 matches 8 bases. Germline V gene data show CDR1 as SNHLY and CDR2 as FYNNEI. With 2 bases clipped from V and 6 bases from J, the junction kept 7 bases outside the gene matches. The CDR3 has 15 amino acids. CDR3 coding DNA: TGTGCCAGCAGTGAATTGGACAGGGACATCGATACGCAGTATTTT. Protein: CASSELDRDIDTQYF.

The gene calls are TRBV9 and TRBJ2-5; 8 nucleotides match TRBD1. The junction had 11 bases not matched to a gene; V was cut back by 7 bases and J by 3 bases. The CDR3 spans 15 residues. Germline CDR1 reads SGDLS; CDR2 reads YYNGEE. The CDR3 sequence is CASSYTGGGKETQYF. The CDR3 DNA is TGTGCCAGCTCATACACAGGGGGAGGCAAAGAGACCCAGTACTTC.